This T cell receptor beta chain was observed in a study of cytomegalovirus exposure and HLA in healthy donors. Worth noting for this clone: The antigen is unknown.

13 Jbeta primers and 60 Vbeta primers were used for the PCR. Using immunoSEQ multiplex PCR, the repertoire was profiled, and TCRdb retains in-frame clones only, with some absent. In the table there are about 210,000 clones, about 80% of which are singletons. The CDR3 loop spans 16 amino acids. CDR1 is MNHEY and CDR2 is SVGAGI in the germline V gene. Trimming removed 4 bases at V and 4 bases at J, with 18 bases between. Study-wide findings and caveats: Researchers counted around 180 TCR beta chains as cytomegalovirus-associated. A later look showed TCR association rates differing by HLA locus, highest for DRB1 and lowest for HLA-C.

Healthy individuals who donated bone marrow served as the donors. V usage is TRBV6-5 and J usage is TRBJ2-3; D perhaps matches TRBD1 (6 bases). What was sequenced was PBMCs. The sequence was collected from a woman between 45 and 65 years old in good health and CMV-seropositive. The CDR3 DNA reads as TGTGCCAGCAGTTCAGGGGTTCGAATGAACGCAGATACGCAGTATTTT. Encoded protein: CASSSGVRMNADTQYF.